This is a list of T cell receptor beta chains from one sample in a study of blood T cell repertoires in COVID-19. The assay was immunoSEQ multiplex PCR, and TCRdb's table has in-frame clones only and misses some. The repertoire has some 220,000 clones, about 85% of them found once; the top ten carry 2.9%. The sample taken for sequencing was peripheral blood. The receptor set was obtained from a man in his fifties or sixties who had recovered from COVID-19. Both conserved end residues are part of each CDR3. Fields, in order: J gene, V gene, clone size, CDR3 protein. Clone size is given for some rows only: seen once, a few or many times, or a class if the clone is expanded.

TRBJ2-7 TRBV28 once CASSLGQGSTYEQYF
TRBJ1-6 TRBV27 once CASSQTGGVRSPLHF
TRBJ1-2 TRBV5-4 once CASSYQDRGRSGYTF
TRBJ2-3 TRBV18 . CASSPQAGGADTQYF
TRBJ1-3 TRBV2 . CASSETGYSGNTIYF
TRBJ2-5 TRBV6-5 . CASSYRGDRVGETQYF
TRBJ2-3 TRBV27 . CASSLTPGTGRTDTQYF
TRBJ1-1 TRBV21-1 . CASSKGPRGTEAFF
TRBJ1-3 TRBV11-3 . CASSLGGTSGNTIYF
TRBJ1-1 TRBV29-1 . CSVEDRQGGTEAFF
TRBJ2-3 TRBV18 . CASSPTPSGSTDTQYF
TRBJ2-1 TRBV28 . CASSPPLPTSGRGEQFF
TRBJ2-2 TRBV4-2 . CASSLKTGTSGTANTGELFF
TRBJ2-1 TRBV28 . CATREGSYNEQFF
TRBJ2-6 TRBV18 . CASSPRAGLTAGANVLTF
TRBJ1-1 TRBV6-6 . CASCSPQGPANTEAFF
TRBJ2-3 TRBV15 . CATRQISTDTQYF
TRBJ2-3 TRBV19 . CASARLAGGTDTQYF
TRBJ2-1 TRBV24-1 . CATSGPLAGLQFF
TRBJ2-7 TRBV10-2 . CASSRIAGGYSYEQYF
TRBJ2-3 TRBV5-1 . CASSQIAGGTDTQYF
TRBJ2-7 TRBV3-1/TRBV3-2 few CASSRGRRASGAYEQYF
TRBJ1-4 TRBV15 . CATSRDRHAQGTTEKLFF
TRBJ2-1 TRBV9 . CASSDGTSHVDNEQFF
TRBJ2-7 TRBV30 . CAWSQTRVEQYF
TRBJ2-7 TRBV12-3/TRBV12-4 . CASSLGGDEQYF
TRBJ2-1 TRBV3-1/TRBV3-2 once CASSQDRRRTAYNEQFF
TRBJ1-2 TRBV6-5 . CASAQGRNYGYTF
TRBJ1-1 TRBV6-5 . CASSPHEAVNTEAFF
TRBJ2-7 TRBV30 . CAWSAGTGFREQYF
TRBJ2-7 TRBV3-1/TRBV3-2 . CASSPWDRWGEQYF
TRBJ1-5 TRBV12-3/TRBV12-4 few CASSLRDQPQHF
TRBJ2-3 TRBV10-3 . CAIRSREGRTDTQYF
TRBJ2-5 TRBV5-4 . CASSLGREGLETQYF
TRBJ1-4 TRBV19 . CASSMPRQGLIHEKLFF
TRBJ2-7 TRBV6-5 . CASAGQGAREQYF
TRBJ1-2 TRBV5-4 . CASSPGGGNGYTF
TRBJ2-3 TRBV7-9 once CASSGGNTQYF
TRBJ1-6 TRBV4-2 . CASSKQRDSHNSPLHF
TRBJ2-2 TRBV7-6 few CASGLAGVGTGELFF
TRBJ1-1 TRBV6-6 . CASSEGFGEAFF
TRBJ1-5 TRBV27 few CASSEGQGGRPQHF
TRBJ2-7 TRBV12-3/TRBV12-4 . CASSLGVGLRYF
TRBJ2-1 TRBV5-1 . CASSPGQGAYNEQFF
TRBJ1-1 TRBV6-5 . CASSSYRGRTEAFF
TRBJ2-2 TRBV19 . CASGRGGGLAGVFGAPGELFF
TRBJ1-3 TRBV19 . CASRDSLSGNTIYF
TRBJ2-1 TRBV13 . CASSPGLSSYNEQFF
TRBJ1-2 TRBV19 once CASRRSDRASYGYTF
TRBJ1-6 TRBV28 . CASSLPFNSPLHF
TRBJ2-1 TRBV28 . CAIDRGHNEQFF
TRBJ2-1 TRBV5-1 . CASSLTGTNNEQFF
TRBJ2-1 TRBV10-2 . CASSETGVNEQFF
TRBJ2-7 TRBV29-1 . CSVQDRLQGSKLAYEQYF
TRBJ2-7 TRBV19 . CASTFLREGNEQYF
TRBJ2-7 TRBV5-1 . CASSLRTSSLSYEQYF
TRBJ2-3 TRBV27 . CASSLWAEGSTDTQYF
TRBJ2-7 TRBV30 few CAWSDRDRFRVGSYEQYF
TRBJ1-1 TRBV27 once CASSLYGVGDTEAFF
TRBJ1-5 TRBV14 . CASSQVLAANNQPQHF